This T cell receptor beta chain originates from a study of cytomegalovirus exposure and HLA in healthy donors. Study information: HLA-typed donors were the source of roughly 85 million unique TCRs held in an early data release. Study-level results: Roughly uniform depth of sequencing across donors was assumed in presence/absence analyses. Earlier analysis found most TCR beta V segments productive about 90% or about 30% of the time. Later genetic work tied a missense DCLRE1C variant to beta-chain V and J trimming.

The PCR ran on 60 Vbeta and 13 Jbeta primers. The data were produced by immunoSEQ multiplex PCR, yet TCRdb's version contains in-frame clones alone and is incomplete. Here the sample spans 150,000 to 200,000 clones, over 75% being singletons. The germline V gene encodes CDR1 MNHNY and CDR2 SVGAGI (reference sequence). Trimming took off 5 bases at V and 0 bases at J, with 13 bases between the two ends. The CDR3 totals 16 residues. With regard to this clone: What it binds is unknown.

The origin of this receptor is a woman aged 45-59 years in good health and CMV-seronegative. The chain employs TRBV6-6 and TRBJ1-4; D call uncertain. The sample consisted of PBMCs. DNA for the CDR3: TGTGCCAGCAGTCCACCCCGGGATGCAACTAATGAAAAACTGTTTTTT. As protein: CASSPPRDATNEKLFF.